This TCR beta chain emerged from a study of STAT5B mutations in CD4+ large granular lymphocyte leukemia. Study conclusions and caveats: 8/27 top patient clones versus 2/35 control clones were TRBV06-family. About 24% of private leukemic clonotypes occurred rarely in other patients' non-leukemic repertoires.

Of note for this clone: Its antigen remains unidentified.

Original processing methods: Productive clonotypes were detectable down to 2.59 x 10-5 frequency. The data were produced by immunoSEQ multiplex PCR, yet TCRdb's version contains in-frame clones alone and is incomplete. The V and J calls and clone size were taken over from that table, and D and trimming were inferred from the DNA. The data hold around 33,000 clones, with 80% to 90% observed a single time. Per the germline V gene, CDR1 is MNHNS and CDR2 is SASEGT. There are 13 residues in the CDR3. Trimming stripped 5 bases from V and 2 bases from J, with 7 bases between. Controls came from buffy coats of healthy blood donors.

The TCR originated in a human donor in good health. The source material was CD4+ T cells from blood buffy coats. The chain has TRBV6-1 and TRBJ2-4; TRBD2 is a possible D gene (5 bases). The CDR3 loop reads CASSREPKNIQYF. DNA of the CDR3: TGTGCCAGCAGTAGGGAGCCCAAAAACATTCAGTACTTC.